This T cell receptor beta chain was identified in a study of T cells after yellow fever vaccination. UMIs and a universal primer site were added when TCR cDNA was made by 5'RACE template switching. TCRdb processed the 5' RACE reads anew with MiXCR; each CDR3 protein has one entry. The sample lists just under 600,000 distinct CDR3 sequences, roughly 14% seen once, with roughly an eighth in the top ten. V was shortened by 5 bases and J by 2 bases, with 16 bases between the two germline ends. The CDR3 runs to 15 residues. The genes are TRBV12-3 or TRBV12-4 and TRBJ2-7; the D gene is possibly TRBD2 (6 bases). The sample consisted of PBMCs, taken on the day of the yellow fever booster vaccination. This TCR derives from a man under 40 who received the YFV17D yellow fever vaccine. The CDR3 DNA sequence: TGTGCCAGCAGTAACCTTAAGGGAGGCACCTACGAGCAGTACTTC. It translates to CASSNLKGGTYEQYF.